This is a list of T cell receptor beta chains from one sample in a study of metastatic and nonmetastatic thyroid tumors. TCRdb reprocessed the PCR reads using MiXCR. The table shows 20,000 to 25,000 clones, with roughly 9.8% occurring only once. The material sequenced was blood. The receptors shown here come from a female donor with papillary thyroid cancer or a benign thyroid nodule (not recorded which). Some clones in this sample may be carry-over from other donors' samples. Both conserved end residues are part of each CDR3. A D gene is named only where the DNA matches it firmly. Clone size is given for some rows only: seen once, a few or many times, or a class if the clone is expanded.

d_gene: NA
j_gene: TRBJ1-3
abundance: many
v_gene: TRBV7-8
CDR3nt: TGTGCCAGCAGCTTAGAATTTGGCAGGCGTAGCTCTGGAAACACCATATATTTT
CDR3aa: CASSLEFGRRSSGNTIYF

d_gene: TRBD1
j_gene: TRBJ2-1
abundance: few
v_gene: TRBV12-3/TRBV12-4
CDR3nt: TGTGCCAGCAGCCCTACAGGGGGCTATGAGCAGTTCTTC
CDR3aa: CASSPTGGYEQFF

d_gene: NA
j_gene: TRBJ2-7
abundance: many
v_gene: TRBV5-1
CDR3nt: TGCGCCAGCAGCTTGGGACTACAGGGTGGGGAGCAGTACTTC
CDR3aa: CASSLGLQGGEQYF

d_gene: NA
j_gene: TRBJ2-1
abundance: medium-sized
v_gene: TRBV6-5
CDR3nt: TGTGCCAGCAGTTACGACGGGAGTCGGTACAATGAGCAGTTCTTC
CDR3aa: CASSYDGSRYNEQFF

d_gene: NA
j_gene: TRBJ2-1
abundance: many
v_gene: TRBV29-1
CDR3nt: TGCAGCGTTGACAGGGGTCGATATGAGCAGTTCTTC
CDR3aa: CSVDRGRYEQFF

d_gene: TRBD2
j_gene: TRBJ2-1
abundance: many
v_gene: TRBV15
CDR3nt: TGTGCCACCAGCAGATTCCGACTAGCGGGAGGGTCTCACTACAATGAGCAGTTCTTC
CDR3aa: CATSRFRLAGGSHYNEQFF

d_gene: NA
j_gene: TRBJ1-1
abundance: medium-sized
v_gene: TRBV6-2/TRBV6-3
CDR3nt: TGTGCCAGCAGTTACACAGGGAACACTGAAGCTTTCTTT
CDR3aa: CASSYTGNTEAFF

d_gene: NA
j_gene: TRBJ2-2
abundance: many
v_gene: TRBV4-2
CDR3nt: TGTGCCAGTTCCATGGACACCGGGGAGCTGTTTTTT
CDR3aa: CASSMDTGELFF

d_gene: TRBD2
j_gene: TRBJ2-1
abundance: many
v_gene: TRBV5-6
CDR3nt: TGTGCCAGCAGCCTGTTTGGAAGCGGGAGGTTAGCCAATGAGCAGTTCTTC
CDR3aa: CASSLFGSGRLANEQFF

d_gene: TRBD2
j_gene: TRBJ2-1
abundance: many
v_gene: TRBV10-3
CDR3nt: TGTGCCATCAGTGAATCAGCGGGAGAAAGCTACAATGAGCAGTTCTTC
CDR3aa: CAISESAGESYNEQFF

d_gene: NA
j_gene: TRBJ1-5
abundance: NA
v_gene: TRBV28
CDR3nt: TGTGCCAGCAGTCCAGACAAGGCCCCCTGGCCCCAGCATTTT
CDR3aa: CASSPDKAPWPQHF

d_gene: TRBD1
j_gene: TRBJ2-1
abundance: many
v_gene: TRBV20-1
CDR3nt: TGCAGTGCTAGAGCGTTGGCAGGGGGCACCTACAATGAGCAGTTCTTC
CDR3aa: CSARALAGGTYNEQFF

d_gene: NA
j_gene: TRBJ1-5
abundance: once
v_gene: TRBV19
CDR3nt: TGTGCCAGTAGTATAGGGGGGGCCCCTAGCAATCAGCCCCAGCATTTT
CDR3aa: CASSIGGAPSNQPQHF

d_gene: TRBD1
j_gene: TRBJ2-5
abundance: few
v_gene: TRBV7-6
CDR3nt: TGTGCCAGCAGCTCATACGGGACAGCACAAGAGACCCAGTACTTC
CDR3aa: CASSSYGTAQETQYF

d_gene: NA
j_gene: TRBJ1-6
abundance: many
v_gene: TRBV30
CDR3nt: TGTGCCTGGAGTGCCAACCCGGGATCACCCCTCCACTTT
CDR3aa: CAWSANPGSPLHF

d_gene: TRBD1
j_gene: TRBJ2-7
abundance: NA
v_gene: TRBV6-2/TRBV6-3
CDR3nt: TGTGCCACTTCCCGGGACAGGACGACCTACGAGCAGTTGTTC
CDR3aa: CATSRDRTTYEQLF

d_gene: NA
j_gene: TRBJ1-4
abundance: few
v_gene: TRBV27
CDR3nt: TGTGCCAGCAGTTTATCGCAGTGGTCGATCAATGAAAAACTGTTTTTT
CDR3aa: CASSLSQWSINEKLFF

d_gene: TRBD1
j_gene: TRBJ2-2
abundance: NA
v_gene: TRBV28
CDR3nt: TGTGCCAGCAGTTTAAGGACAGGGGCCGGGGAGCTGTTTTTT
CDR3aa: CASSLRTGAGELFF

d_gene: NA
j_gene: TRBJ2-2
abundance: few
v_gene: TRBV6-1
CDR3nt: TGTGCCAGCAGCGGATCGGACAGGAGGGTGCTGTTTTTT
CDR3aa: CASSGSDRRVLFF

d_gene: NA
j_gene: TRBJ2-3
abundance: many
v_gene: TRBV7-6
CDR3nt: TGTGCCAGCAGCTTAGTCAGCCCAGGTTTCGATACGCAGTATTTT
CDR3aa: CASSLVSPGFDTQYF

d_gene: NA
j_gene: TRBJ1-5
abundance: many
v_gene: TRBV5-8
CDR3nt: TGTGCCAGCAGCTTGGCCGGGACAAGAGATCAGCCCCAGCATTTT
CDR3aa: CASSLAGTRDQPQHF

d_gene: NA
j_gene: TRBJ2-7
abundance: medium-sized
v_gene: TRBV12-3/TRBV12-4
CDR3nt: TGTGCCAGCAGTTTTTGGTTCTACGAGCAGTACTTC
CDR3aa: CASSFWFYEQYF

d_gene: TRBD1
j_gene: TRBJ2-7
abundance: NA
v_gene: TRBV4-3
CDR3nt: TGCGCCAGCAGCCAAGAACGTACAGGGGGCCCCTACGATCAGTACTTC
CDR3aa: CASSQERTGGPYDQYF

d_gene: TRBD1
j_gene: TRBJ2-7
abundance: many
v_gene: TRBV20-1
CDR3nt: TGCAGTGCCAGAAACCGGGACAGCCCTACCTACGAGCAGTACTTC
CDR3aa: CSARNRDSPTYEQYF

d_gene: NA
j_gene: TRBJ2-3
abundance: NA
v_gene: TRBV5-1
CDR3nt: TGCGCCAGCAGCTTGCAGGGTCCTAGCACAGATACGCAGTATTTT
CDR3aa: CASSLQGPSTDTQYF

d_gene: TRBD2
j_gene: TRBJ2-7
abundance: medium-sized
v_gene: TRBV28
CDR3nt: TGTGCCAGCAGGATACTAGCGGAGGAATTCTACGAGCAGTACTTC
CDR3aa: CASRILAEEFYEQYF